Each of the 10 T cell receptor beta chains below was sequenced from the same sample in a study of vaccination and CD4 T cells after COVID-19. Treatment meaning: approximately nine-day PBMC culture with coronavirus spike peptide pools or control peptides (ViraFEST assay). For these receptors, no antigen is known. Sequencing of the DNA from cultured CD4+ T cells was carried out with the Oncomine TCR Beta short-read assay. TCRdb recomputed calls from the PCR reads with MiXCR, one row per CDR3 protein. The sample includes about 3,500 distinct CDR3 sequences, 35% to 50% of them seen just once. The specimen was CD4+ T cells from blood, cultured in vitro. Receptor source: a human donor who had recovered from COVID-19.

By share of the sample, this clonotype is medium-sized. The chain uses TRBV20-1 and TRBJ1-4; the D is unclear. CDR1 is DFQATT and CDR2 is SNEGSKA in the germline V gene (reference sequence). The CDR3 totals 12 residues. V lost 0 bases and J 11 bases, leaving 10 bases between the germline ends. CDR3 DNA: TGCAGTGCTAGAGAAGGAGGTCGGAAACTGTTTTTT. This encodes CSAREGGRKLFF.

This chain connects TRBV19 to TRBJ2-2; D is uncertain. The CDR3 has 14 residues. Trimming pared 6 bases from V and 0 bases from J, leaving 8 bases between. CDR1 is LNHDA, CDR2 SQIVND, per germline (reference sequence). CDR3 coding DNA: TGTGCCAGTAGGAATAAGGCGAACACCGGGGAGCTGTTTTTT. It specifies CASRNKANTGELFF.

This chain uses TRBV15 with TRBJ1-1; D unresolved. Trimming stripped 0 bases from V and 7 bases from J, with 9 bases between. The CDR3 runs 13 residues. Per germline, CDR1 LNHNV and CDR2 YYDKDF (reference sequence). In nucleotides, the CDR3 is TGTGCCACCAGCAGAGATAGCAAGGGTGAAGCTTTCTTT. Translating it yields CATSRDSKGEAFF.

The chain recombines TRBV7-3 with TRBJ1-2; TRBD1 matches 9 bases. Germline V lookup: CDR1 SGHTA, CDR2 FQGTGA. Trimming took 1 base from V and 10 from J; bases not matched to a gene: 1. The length of the CDR3 is 12 residues. For the CDR3, the DNA is TGTGCCAGCAGCTTAAGGACAGGGGACTACACCTTC. Residues: CASSLRTGDYTF.

The J gene is TRBJ1-2, the V gene TRBV21-1; TRBD1, the table's D call, was not compared with the DNA. TRBV21-1 is noted as a pseudogene. This CDR3 region has 18 residues. CDR3 protein: CASSKRGGGGWPYYGYTF. The CDR3 region has the DNA TGTGCCAGCAGCAAAAGGGGGGGAGGGGGCTGGCCCTACTATGGCTACACCTTC.

The rearrangement joins TRBV7-2 to TRBJ1-2, with D hard to call. V was shortened by 6 bases and J by 8 bases, with 13 bases between the two germline ends. Germline V CDR1 and CDR2: SGHTA, FQGNSA. CDR3 length: 12 residues. The CDR3 region is CASSGLEIGYTF. In nucleotides, the CDR3 is TGTGCCAGCAGTGGGCTGGAGATAGGCTACACCTTC.

J is TRBJ2-1 and V is TRBV19; D is ambiguous. CDR1 and CDR2 (germline): LNHDA, SQIVND (reference sequence). V was pared by 6 bases and J by 9 bases, with 15 bases between. This CDR3 comprises 13 residues. CDR3 DNA: TGTGCCAGTAGGCATGGGATGGTCGGTGAGCAGTTCTTC. Translating gives CASRHGMVGEQFF.

The chain couples TRBV7-2 to TRBJ2-2, with D possibly matching TRBD2 (5 bases). The CDR3 spans 14 residues. Germline CDR1 SGHTA, CDR2 FQGNSA. Trimming removed 8 bases at V and 4 bases at J, with 14 bases between. As DNA, the CDR3 is TGTGCCAGCTCCGGGAATTACTTCACCGGGGAGCTGTTTTTT. This gives the protein CASSGNYFTGELFF.

This clonotype came up once. The J gene is TRBJ2-7, the V gene TRBV25-1; 8 bases are a match to TRBD2. The CDR3 contains 14 residues. Germline trimming cut 2 bases from V and 5 bases from J; bases unmatched to any gene: 5. Germline CDR1 is MGHDK and CDR2 is SYGVNS. For the CDR3, the DNA is TGTGCCAGCAGTGAACACGGGGGGGCCCACGAGCAGTACTTC. Translated, it gives CASSEHGGAHEQYF.

V gene TRBV24-1 combines with J gene TRBJ2-1, with D possibly called TRBD1 or TRBD2 (5 bases each). V gave up 5 bases and J gave up 4 bases, with 14 bases separating them. The CDR3 sequence is 15 residues long. Germline CDR1 and CDR2: KGHDR and SFDVKD. The CDR3 DNA follows: TGTGCCACCAGTGCCCCGGGACGGCTTTACAATGAGCAGTTCTTC. Translation gives CATSAPGRLYNEQFF.